This T cell receptor beta chain was obtained from a study of blood T cells in healthy people across ages. In this sample, this clonotype turned up a few times. Its antigen is as yet unknown. The V and J ends lost 4 bases and 8 bases respectively, with 15 bases between them. The CDR3 has 13 amino acids. CDR1 is SGHRS, CDR2 YFSETQ, per germline. Regarding the study as a whole: Researchers report that TCR beta diversity correlated strongly with naive T cell percentage.

Next came a second PCR, run for about 7 to 12 cycles, which used a sample-barcoded 5' primer along with a J-beta primer mix. MiXCR, applied by TCRdb to the 5' RACE reads, yields one record per CDR3 protein. The sample has roughly 1,100,000 distinct CDR3 sequences, about 25% seen once. The same sample was also studied in work on T cells of mothers and their children.

This chain connects TRBV5-1 to TRBJ1-2, with D unclear. The receptor was isolated from a girl aged 2 to 9 in good health. Sequenced: blood. This CDR3 reads CASSPETTRGYTF. CDR3 bases: TGCGCCAGCAGCCCGGAGACCACGAGGGGCTACACCTTC.